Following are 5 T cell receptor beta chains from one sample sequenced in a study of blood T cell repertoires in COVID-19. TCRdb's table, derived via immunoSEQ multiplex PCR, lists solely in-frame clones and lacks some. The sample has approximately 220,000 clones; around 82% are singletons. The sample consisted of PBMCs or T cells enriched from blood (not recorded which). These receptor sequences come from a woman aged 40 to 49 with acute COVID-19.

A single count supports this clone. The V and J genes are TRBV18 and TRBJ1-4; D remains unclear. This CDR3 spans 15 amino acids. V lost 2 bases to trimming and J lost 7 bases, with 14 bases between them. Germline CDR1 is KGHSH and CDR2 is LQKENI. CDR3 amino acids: CASSPASRSGEKLFF. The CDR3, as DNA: TGTGCCAGCTCACCAGCCTCACGGTCGGGTGAAAAACTGTTTTTT.

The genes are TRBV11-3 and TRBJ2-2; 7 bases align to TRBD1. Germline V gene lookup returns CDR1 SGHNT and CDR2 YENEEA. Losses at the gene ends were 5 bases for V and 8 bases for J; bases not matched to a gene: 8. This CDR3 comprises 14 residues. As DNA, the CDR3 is TGTGCCAGCAGCCCGGGACAGATCTCAGGGGAGCTGTTTTTT. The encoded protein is CASSPGQISGELFF.

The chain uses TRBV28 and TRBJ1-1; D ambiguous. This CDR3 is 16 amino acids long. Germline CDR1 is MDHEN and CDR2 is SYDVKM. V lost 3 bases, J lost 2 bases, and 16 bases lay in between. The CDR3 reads CASSFPRGGLNTEAFF. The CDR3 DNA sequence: TGTGCCAGCAGTTTCCCTCGGGGAGGGTTAAACACTGAAGCTTTCTTT.

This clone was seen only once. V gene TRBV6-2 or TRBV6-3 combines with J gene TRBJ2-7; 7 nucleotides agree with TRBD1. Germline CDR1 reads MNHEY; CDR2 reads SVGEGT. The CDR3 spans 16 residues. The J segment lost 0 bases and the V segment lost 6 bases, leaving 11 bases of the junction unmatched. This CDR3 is CASSPPGTAASYEQYF. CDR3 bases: TGTGCCAGCAGCCCACCAGGGACAGCCGCCTCCTACGAGCAGTACTTC.

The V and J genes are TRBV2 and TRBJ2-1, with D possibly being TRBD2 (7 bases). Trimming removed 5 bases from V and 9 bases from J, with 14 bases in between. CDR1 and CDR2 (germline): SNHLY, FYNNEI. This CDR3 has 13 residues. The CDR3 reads CASSQRGGPEQFF. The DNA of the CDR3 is TGTGCCAGCAGTCAAAGGGGGGGGCCTGAGCAGTTCTTC.